The next 26 T cell receptor beta chains were all read from a single sample in a study of early T cells in non-severe SARS-CoV-2 infection. From the 5' RACE reads, TCRdb called clonotypes with MiXCR, one entry per CDR3 protein. Here the sample spans roughly 63,000 distinct CDR3 sequences, around 13% being singletons. Source material: whole blood. Receptors were obtained from an adult who was a healthcare worker with PCR-confirmed SARS-CoV-2 infection or an uninfected control (not recorded which).

The chain uses TRBV30 and TRBJ2-7, with D perhaps TRBD2 (7 bases). CDR1 GTSNPN and CDR2 SVGIG come from the germline V gene (reference sequence). Trimming left V 0 bases short and J 3 bases short, with 12 bases between. The CDR3 is 14 residues long. The CDR3: CAWSVGGPVYEQYF. The CDR3 region has the DNA TGTGCCTGGAGTGTGGGGGGGCCGGTCTACGAGCAGTACTTC.

This clonotype occurred many times. The V gene is TRBV29-1, the J gene TRBJ2-1, with D perhaps matching TRBD2 (7 bases). The V end lost 1 base, the J end lost 16 bases, and 17 bases lay between the germline ends. Germline V gene sequence: CDR1 SQVTM, CDR2 ANQGSEA. The CDR3 loop spans 12 amino acids. CDR3 in amino acids: CSVEGRRGGEFF. The CDR3 coding sequence is TGCAGCGTTGAAGGTCGCAGGGGAGGGGAATTCTTC.

This clonotype was found many times. The chain has TRBV7-9 and TRBJ2-5; the D gene is possibly TRBD2 (5 bases). V lost 3 bases, J lost 2 bases, and 13 bases lay in between. This CDR3 spans 15 amino acids. Per the germline V gene, CDR1 is SEHNR and CDR2 is FQNEAQ (reference sequence). The CDR3 loop is CASSLVDGGQETQYF. The DNA of the CDR3 is TGTGCCAGCAGCTTGGTCGACGGAGGACAAGAGACCCAGTACTTC.

This clonotype was observed at least ten times. The chain uses TRBV7-2 and TRBJ1-4; D possibly corresponds to TRBD1 (5 bases). Germline V gene data show CDR1 as SGHTA and CDR2 as FQGNSA. The CDR3 runs 15 residues. The ends were cut back, 1 base at V and 11 bases at J, with 17 bases in the middle. CDR3 DNA sequence: TGTGCCAGCAGCTTAGTTTCGGGGTCGGGGGTCAAACTGTTTTTT. This codes for CASSLVSGSGVKLFF.

This clonotype was seen a handful of times. This sequence joins TRBV27 and TRBJ1-1; D is uncertain. Germline V gene data show CDR1 as MNHEY and CDR2 as SMNVEV (reference sequence). The CDR3 runs 11 residues. Trimming left V 5 bases short and J 6 bases short, with 7 bases between. CDR3 nucleotide sequence: TGTGCCAGCAGTGGTGGCCCTGAAGCTTTCTTT. Translated: CASSGGPEAFF.

This clonotype was counted between two and nine times. The genes are TRBV6-5 and TRBJ2-1, with D tentatively TRBD1 (5 bases). From germline, CDR1 is MNHEY and CDR2 SVGAGI. V was trimmed by 0 bases and J by 5 bases, leaving 14 bases between them. The CDR3 length is 16 residues. The CDR3, as DNA: TGTGCCAGCAGTTACTCAGGGCAGGGCCTCCACAATGAGCAGTTCTTC. Amino acid sequence: CASSYSGQGLHNEQFF.

The gene calls are TRBV12-3 or TRBV12-4 and TRBJ2-5; D is possibly TRBD1 (6 bases). The CDR3 spans 12 residues. V gave up 5 bases and J gave up 4 bases, with 8 bases separating them. The CDR3 DNA sequence: TGTGCCAGCAGTACAGGGATAGAGACCCAGTACTTC. Its protein is CASSTGIETQYF.

This clonotype was seen a few times. V is TRBV29-1 and J is TRBJ2-1; perhaps TRBD1 as D (6 bases). Trimming removed 3 bases at V and 3 bases at J, with 18 bases between. From germline, CDR1 is SQVTM and CDR2 ANQGSEA. CDR3 length: 16 amino acids. CDR3 nucleotide sequence: TGCAGCGTTGACCTGGCCGGGACATCCCGCTACAATGAGCAGTTCTTC. As protein: CSVDLAGTSRYNEQFF.

This chain connects TRBV6-1 to TRBJ1-4; 9 bases agree with TRBD1. There are 16 residues in the CDR3. CDR1 MNHNS and CDR2 SASEGT come from the germline V gene. The V gene end was trimmed by 7 bases and the J gene end by 0 bases; junction bases not matched to a gene: 6. CDR3 region: CASKKRDRATNEKLFF. The CDR3 DNA sequence: TGTGCCAGCAAAAAACGGGACAGGGCAACTAATGAAAAACTGTTTTTT.

The chain uses TRBV20-1 and TRBJ2-1; the D gene could be TRBD1 or TRBD2 (6 bases each). Trimming removed 2 bases from V and 7 bases from J, with 12 bases in between. The CDR3 is made up of 13 amino acids. The germline gives CDR1 DFQATT, CDR2 SNEGSKA (reference sequence). The CDR3 nucleotides are TGCAGTGCTAGACCGGGGGCGGAGAATGAGCAGTTCTTC. This sequence encodes CSARPGAENEQFF.

This clonotype has a handful of counts. The chain employs TRBV6-2 or TRBV6-3 and TRBJ2-2; D might be TRBD1 or TRBD2, each matching 5 bases. Germline V lookup: CDR1 MNHEY, CDR2 SVGEGT. V lost 4 bases and J 1 base, leaving 16 bases between the germline ends. The CDR3 is made up of 17 amino acids. CDR3 DNA sequence: TGTGCCAGCAGTTTCCTACCGGGACGGAGGAACACCGGGGAGCTGTTTTTT. It encodes CASSFLPGRRNTGELFF.

This clonotype occurred many times. The V and J genes are TRBV7-9 and TRBJ1-1; D possibly corresponds to TRBD1 (6 bases). The CDR3 extends over 13 amino acids. CDR1 and CDR2 from the germline V gene are SEHNR and FQNEAQ (reference sequence). Trimming shortened V by 6 bases and J by 0 bases, and 8 bases separated the two germline ends. The CDR3 loop is CASRQGLNTEAFF. DNA for the CDR3: TGTGCCAGCAGACAGGGCCTGAACACTGAAGCTTTCTTT.

This clonotype was observed at least ten times. V gene TRBV4-2 combines with J gene TRBJ2-7, with 10 bases fitting TRBD1. Germline trimming cut 4 bases from V and 2 bases from J; bases unmatched to any gene: 5. This CDR3 spans 15 amino acids. CDR1 is LGHNA, CDR2 YNFKEQ, per germline. CDR3 in DNA: TGTGCCAGCAGCCCCGGGACAGGGGCTACCTACGAGCAGTACTTC. Translated, it gives CASSPGTGATYEQYF.

Many counts were recorded for this clonotype. The chain has TRBV6-6 and TRBJ2-2; D not certain. Germline CDR1 is MNHNY and CDR2 is SVGAGI (reference sequence). The CDR3 sequence is 11 residues long. Trimming removed 4 bases at V and 5 bases at J, with 2 bases between. The chain's CDR3 is CASSSTGELFF. The CDR3 coding sequence is TGTGCCAGCAGTTCGACCGGGGAGCTGTTTTTT.

The rearrangement links TRBV21-1 to TRBJ2-7. TRBV21-1 has pseudogene status. The CDR3 spans 14 residues. The chain's CDR3 is CASSKGLASYEQYF. CDR3 nucleotide sequence: TGTGCCAGCAGCAAAGGCCTCGCCTCCTACGAGCAGTACTTC.

This clonotype was found many times. This rearrangement joins TRBV12-3 or TRBV12-4 to TRBJ1-2; possible D gene TRBD1, 5 bases. The CDR3 is 14 residues long. V lost 3 bases to trimming and J lost 5 bases, with 13 bases between them. CDR3 DNA sequence: TGTGCCAGCAGTTTTGGGGGTCCGGGGTATGGCTACACCTTC. This encodes CASSFGGPGYGYTF.

This clonotype has ten or more counts. The V gene is TRBV10-3, the J gene TRBJ2-5; D possibly corresponds to TRBD1 (6 bases). Looked up from germline, CDR1 is ENHRY and CDR2 is SYGVKD. Trimming left V 6 bases short and J 4 bases short, with 15 bases between. The CDR3 consists of 14 residues. The CDR3 bases are TGTGCCATCAGCCCCACAGGGATCGCAGAGACCCAGTACTTC. It is translated as CAISPTGIAETQYF.

V gene TRBV7-2 combines with J gene TRBJ2-7; no reliable D call. CDR3 length equals 15 residues. Germline-derived CDR1 and CDR2 are SGHTA and FQGNSA. Trimming removed 2 bases from V and 0 bases from J, with 11 bases in between. CDR3: CASSLRASSSYEQYF. In nucleotides, the CDR3 is TGTGCCAGCAGCTTACGGGCCTCCTCCTCCTACGAGCAGTACTTC.

This clonotype was recorded many times. The chain is built from TRBV10-3 and TRBJ2-1; D might be TRBD1 (5 bases). CDR3 length: 17 amino acids. Germline V gene data show CDR1 as ENHRY and CDR2 as SYGVKD. With 4 bases removed from V and 7 bases from J, the gap between germline ends came to 23 bases. CDR3 amino acids: CAISAQDGQGPPNEQFF. Here the CDR3 DNA reads TGTGCCATCAGTGCGCAGGACGGGCAGGGCCCTCCTAATGAGCAGTTCTTC.

This clonotype was seen only a few times. This sequence joins TRBV20-1 and TRBJ2-7; 9 bases align to TRBD1. The CDR3 has 15 amino acids. Per germline, CDR1 DFQATT and CDR2 SNEGSKA (reference sequence). With 1 base clipped from V and 2 bases from J, the junction kept 6 bases outside the gene matches. In DNA form, the CDR3 reads TGCAGTGCTAGAGTTAGGGACAGGGAACCCTACGAGCAGTACTTC. It translates to CSARVRDREPYEQYF.

V usage is TRBV7-2 and J usage is TRBJ1-2, with 8 bases matching TRBD1. The CDR3 extends over 14 amino acids. Trimming cost V 3 bases and J 6 bases; bases outside gene matches: 6. Germline V gives CDR1 SGHTA, CDR2 FQGNSA. The CDR3 loop reads CASSFPGGADGYTF. CDR3 nucleotide sequence: TGTGCCAGCAGCTTCCCAGGGGGCGCCGATGGCTACACCTTC.

At least ten counts were recorded for this clonotype. This chain uses TRBV4-2 with TRBJ1-4; TRBD1 agrees at 10 bases. The CDR3 runs to 16 residues. Looked up from germline, CDR1 is LGHNA and CDR2 is YNFKEQ. Trimming at V came to 4 bases and at J to 6 bases, leaving 8 bases not matched to a gene. The CDR3 bases are TGTGCCAGCAGCCCGAAATCCGGGACAGGGGATGAAAAACTGTTTTTT. This encodes CASSPKSGTGDEKLFF.

This clonotype has at least ten counts. This rearrangement joins TRBV5-4 to TRBJ2-2; 9 bases align to TRBD1. This CDR3 contains 18 residues. Trimming at V came to 4 bases and at J to 1 base, leaving 11 bases not matched to a gene. Germline-derived CDR1 and CDR2 are SGHNT and YYREEE (reference sequence). Written as DNA, the CDR3 is TGTGCCAGCAGCCACCCCGAGGGACAGGGTGAGAACACCGGGGAGCTGTTTTTT. This encodes CASSHPEGQGENTGELFF.

This clonotype appeared many times. This chain joins TRBV5-5 and TRBJ2-7; either TRBD1 or TRBD2 may fit D (5 bases each). The V end was cut by 3 bases, the J end by 2 bases, with 12 bases between. The CDR3 is 14 amino acids. Germline CDR1 reads SGHKS; CDR2 reads YYEKEE (reference sequence). The CDR3 DNA reads TGTGCCAGCAGCTGGGGGACCAAAACCTACGAGCAGTACTTC. Residues: CASSWGTKTYEQYF.

This clonotype was seen at least ten times. J is TRBJ2-2 and V is TRBV10-1; 8 nucleotides match TRBD1. CDR1 is WNHNN and CDR2 is SYGVQD in the germline V gene (reference sequence). J was trimmed by 2 bases and V by 11 bases; bases with no gene match: 4. This CDR3 is 13 amino acids long. The CDR3 region is CAQTGANTGELFF. The CDR3 region has the DNA TGCGCCCAGACAGGGGCCAACACCGGGGAGCTGTTTTTT.

This clonotype was seen many times. V usage is TRBV5-1 and J usage is TRBJ2-4; no clear D. In germline, CDR1 is SGHRS, CDR2 YFSETQ. Trimming took 0 bases from V and 2 from J, leaving 6 bases between them. The CDR3 spans 14 residues. CDR3 residues: CASSLAVSKNIQYF. CDR3 sequence (DNA): TGCGCCAGCAGCTTGGCTGTTTCCAAAAACATTCAGTACTTC. Full variable domain (outside the CDR3, taken from reference TRBV5-1 and TRBJ2-4): KAGVTQTPRYLIKTRGQQVTLSCSPISGHRSVSWYQQTPGQGLQFLFEYFSETQRNKGNFPGRFSGRQFSNSRSEMNVSTLELGDSALYLCASSLAVSKNIQYFGAGTRLSVL.